This is a list of T cell receptor beta chains from one sample in a study of blood T cell repertoires in COVID-19. Here immunoSEQ multiplex PCR was the method, and the copy in TCRdb shows in-frame clones only, minus some. The data hold approximately 120,000 clones, with around 80% observed a single time. The sequencing sample was made of peripheral blood. The receptors shown here come from a man aged 40-55 years with active or convalescent COVID-19. Each CDR3 is given with its conserved first and last residue. A D gene is named only where the DNA matches it firmly. Only some rows state a clone size, as once, few, many or a class for expanded clones.

D	size	V	J	CDR3	DNA
TRBD1	.	TRBV6-6	TRBJ1-1	CASRDQGGTEAFF	TGTGCCAGCAGAGACCAGGGGGGCACTGAAGCTTTCTTT
TRBD1	.	TRBV5-5	TRBJ2-3	CASRGVRGTGGNTQYF	TGTGCCAGCAGGGGAGTTCGCGGGACAGGGGGAAATACGCAGTATTTT
TRBD1	.	TRBV7-8	TRBJ1-2	CASSFDRGGRSGYTF	TGTGCCAGCAGCTTCGACAGGGGCGGTCGTTCTGGCTACACCTTC
.	.	TRBV29-1	TRBJ2-7	CSFLTGRLGEQYF	TGCAGCTTCCTTACAGGTCGCCTAGGCGAGCAGTACTTC
.	.	TRBV28	TRBJ2-7	CASSIYEQYF	TGTGCCAGCAGCATCTACGAGCAGTACTTC
.	.	TRBV7-2	TRBJ2-1	CASSLVHEGSPRNEQFF	TGTGCCAGCAGCTTAGTGCACGAAGGGAGCCCTCGGAATGAGCAGTTCTTC
.	.	TRBV11-1	TRBJ1-2	CASSNQGRDGYTF	TGTGCCAGCAGCAACCAGGGGAGAGATGGCTACACCTTC
.	.	TRBV7-9	TRBJ2-2	CASSLAVPSSPGELFF	TGTGCCAGCAGCTTAGCCGTCCCTAGTAGTCCCGGGGAGCTGTTTTTT
.	.	TRBV19	TRBJ2-3	CASSPLGGMDTQYF	TGTGCCAGTAGTCCGTTGGGGGGAATGGATACGCAGTATTTT
.	many	TRBV6-5	TRBJ1-6	CASNHRSGNSPLHF	TGTGCCAGCAACCACAGGAGTGGGAATTCACCCCTCCACTTT
TRBD1	.	TRBV24-1	TRBJ1-2	CATSDPGQGAGYGYTF	TGTGCCACCAGTGATCCGGGACAGGGGGCCGGCTATGGCTACACCTTC
TRBD1	.	TRBV24-1	TRBJ1-2	CATGRTGTINYGYTF	TGTGCCACCGGCCGGACAGGGACCATTAACTATGGCTACACCTTC
TRBD1	.	TRBV10-3	TRBJ1-2	CAIRGLGQINYGYTF	TGTGCCATCAGGGGATTGGGACAGATTAACTATGGCTACACCTTC
TRBD2	.	TRBV29-1	TRBJ2-3	CSVELVLGAGGQADTQYF	TGCAGCGTTGAGCTGGTATTGGGAGCGGGAGGGCAAGCAGATACGCAGTATTTT
TRBD1	.	TRBV30	TRBJ2-7	CAWTRTGLREQYF	TGTGCCTGGACCCGGACAGGGTTGCGGGAGCAGTACTTC
TRBD2	.	TRBV6-4	TRBJ2-3	CASSASGGTDTQYF	TGTGCCAGCAGTGCTAGCGGGGGCACAGATACGCAGTATTTT
.	.	TRBV3-1/TRBV3-2	TRBJ2-7	CASSQDHRGGEQYF	TGTGCCAGCAGCCAAGATCATCGGGGAGGCGAGCAGTACTTC
.	.	TRBV5-1	TRBJ1-1	CASSLTVMNTEAFF	TGCGCCAGCAGCTTGACGGTGATGAACACTGAAGCTTTCTTT
.	.	TRBV28	TRBJ2-2	CASSLAGLNTGELFF	TGTGCCAGCAGTTTAGCAGGGTTAAACACCGGGGAGCTGTTTTTT
.	.	TRBV7-9	TRBJ2-7	CASSPAKGAYYEQYF	TGTGCCAGCAGCCCCGCCAAGGGAGCTTACTACGAGCAGTACTTC
TRBD1	.	TRBV29-1	TRBJ1-1	CSVELTGPEAFF	TGCAGCGTTGAACTGACAGGGCCTGAAGCTTTCTTT
TRBD2	few	TRBV11-2	TRBJ2-2	CASSFLAGTNTGELFF	TGTGCCAGCAGCTTTCTAGCGGGGACGAACACCGGGGAGCTGTTTTTT
.	.	TRBV19	TRBJ2-3	CASGGVGTDTQYF	TGTGCCAGTGGAGGGGTAGGCACAGATACGCAGTATTTT
TRBD1	.	TRBV7-2	TRBJ2-2	CASSSRDRNTGELFF	TGTGCCAGCAGCTCCCGGGACAGGAACACCGGGGAGCTGTTTTTT
.	.	TRBV19	TRBJ1-4	CASSMSGARATNEKLFF	TGTGCCAGTAGTATGTCAGGGGCCCGAGCAACTAATGAAAAACTGTTTTTT
.	.	TRBV7-6	TRBJ1-4	CASSFTGLFGEKLFF	TGTGCCAGCAGCTTCACAGGGCTGTTCGGGGAAAAACTGTTTTTT
.	.	TRBV18	TRBJ1-1	CASSPTQLPNTEAFF	TGTGCCAGCTCACCAACGCAACTCCCGAACACTGAAGCTTTCTTT
.	.	TRBV6-5	TRBJ1-5	CASSSSTSNQPQHF	TGTGCCAGCAGTTCAAGTACTTCCAATCAGCCCCAGCATTTT
.	.	TRBV14	TRBJ2-6	CASSSNRDGANVLTF	TGTGCCAGCAGCAGCAACAGGGATGGGGCCAACGTCCTGACTTTC
.	.	TRBV30	TRBJ1-1	CAWGNWNTEAFF	TGTGCCTGGGGGAACTGGAACACTGAAGCTTTCTTT
.	many	TRBV2	TRBJ1-5	CASSEETGSNQPQHF	TGTGCCAGCAGTGAAGAAACGGGTAGCAATCAGCCCCAGCATTTT
.	.	TRBV6-5	TRBJ1-5	CASSYSRGLDQPQHF	TGTGCCAGCAGTTACTCGAGAGGGTTGGACCAGCCCCAGCATTTT
.	.	TRBV10-3	TRBJ1-5	CAISVGTPNSNQPQHF	TGTGCCATCAGTGTAGGGACTCCGAATAGCAATCAGCCCCAGCATTTT